Given below is one T cell receptor beta chain in context. Its target is unknown. This record comes from a study of T cells in localized non-small cell lung cancer. The repertoire was sequenced with immunoSEQ multiplex PCR; TCRdb's copy has only in-frame clones and lacks some. Among 35,000 or so clones listed, 80% to 90% were seen once. V gave up 1 base and J gave up 0 bases, with 8 bases separating them. This CDR3 is 15 amino acids long. Germline V gene lookup returns CDR1 MGHRA and CDR2 YSYEKL. Study observations and caveats: A raised T cell density in blood coincided with lengthier overall survival. It remains possible that heterogeneity exists, since only one tumor region was sequenced.

The chain couples TRBV4-1 to TRBJ2-3; no definite D call. Sequencing used peripheral blood, obtained before any cancer treatment. The TCR comes from a woman aged 40-69 years with stage I lung adenocarcinoma. CDR3 sequence: CASSQVFLSTDTQYF. The CDR3, as DNA: TGCGCCAGCAGCCAAGTCTTTTTAAGCACAGATACGCAGTATTTT.